The entry below gives a single TCR beta chain sequence along with its context. These data belong to a study of blood T cell repertoires in COVID-19. Study-wide context: Spain, Italy and the United States supplied samples that represented acute and convalescent COVID-19.

The CDR3 has 14 residues. Deletions cut 5 bases from V and 5 bases from J, with 13 bases between. Germline CDR1 SGHAT, CDR2 FQNNGV. This table comes from immunoSEQ multiplex PCR, and its TCRdb copy is limited to in-frame clones, with some not included. The sample includes more than 95,000 clones, about 80% of them seen just once. This chain uses TRBV11-2 with TRBJ1-5; a weak D match, TRBD1 (6 bases). The specimen was peripheral blood. This sequence was found in a man aged 65 to 79 with acute or convalescent COVID-19. The CDR3 here is CASSPGAGDQPQHF. CDR3 coding DNA: TGTGCCAGCAGCCCCGGGGCAGGGGATCAGCCCCAGCATTTT.